The 2 T cell receptor beta chains listed next were all sequenced from one sample in a study of blood T cells in healthy people across ages. A second PCR of 7 to 11 cycles used a sample-barcoded 5' primer and a J-beta primer mix. TCRdb fed the 5' RACE reads into MiXCR, producing one record per CDR3 protein. The data contain 800,000 to 950,000 distinct CDR3 sequences, 25% to 35% of them singletons. This same sample was also part of a study on T cells of mothers and their children.

Sequencing was performed on blood. All receptors come from a woman in her thirties or forties in good health.

In regard to this clonotype: One end of the junction does not line up with germline, which may come from a read error. The chain uses TRBV5-1 and TRBJ2-1; TRBD1 is a possible D gene (5 bases). The germline gives CDR1 SGHRS, CDR2 YFSETQ. The CDR3 contains 19 residues. The CDR3 loop is CASSLVRAGVRMPYNERFF. The CDR3 coding sequence is TGCGCCAGCAGCTTGGTCAGGGCAGGAGTCCGAATGCCCTACAATGAGCGGTTCTTC.

The chain carries TRBV12-3 or TRBV12-4 and TRBJ1-1, with 8 bases matching TRBD1. The CDR3 sequence is 19 residues long. J lost 0 bases, V lost 5 bases, and 17 bases had no gene match. CDR3 sequence reads: CASSRGRQGFRPMNTEAFF. For the CDR3, the DNA is TGTGCCAGCAGTCGGGGGAGACAGGGGTTCCGACCCATGAACACTGAAGCTTTCTTT.